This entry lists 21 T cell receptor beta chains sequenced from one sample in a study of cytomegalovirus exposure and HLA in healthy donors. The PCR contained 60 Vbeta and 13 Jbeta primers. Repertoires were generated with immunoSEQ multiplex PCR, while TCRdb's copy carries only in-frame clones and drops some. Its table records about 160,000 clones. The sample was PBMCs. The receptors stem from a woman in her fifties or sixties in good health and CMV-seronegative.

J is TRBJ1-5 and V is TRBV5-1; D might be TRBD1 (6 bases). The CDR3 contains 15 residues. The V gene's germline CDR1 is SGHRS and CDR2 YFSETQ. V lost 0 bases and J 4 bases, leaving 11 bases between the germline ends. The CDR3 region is CASSLGTGWNQPQHF. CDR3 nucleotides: TGCGCCAGCAGCTTGGGTACAGGGTGGAATCAGCCCCAGCATTTT.

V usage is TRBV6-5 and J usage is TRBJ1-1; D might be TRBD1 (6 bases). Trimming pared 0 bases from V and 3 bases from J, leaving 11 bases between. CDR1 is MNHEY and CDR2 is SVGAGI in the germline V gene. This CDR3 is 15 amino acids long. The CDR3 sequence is CASSYSRRGHTEAFF. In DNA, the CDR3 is TGTGCCAGCAGTTACTCAAGGCGGGGGCACACTGAAGCTTTCTTT.

Here the CDR3 DNA reads TGTGCCAGCAGCTTGGGCCACGTTGAGCAGTTCTTC. It encodes CASSLGHVEQFF. The rearrangement links TRBV7-6 to TRBJ2-1; D unclear. Germline V gene data show CDR1 as SGHVS and CDR2 as FNYEAQ. V lost 3 bases and J 9 bases, leaving 9 bases between the germline ends. The CDR3 length is 12 residues. The variable domain in full, completed from reference TRBV7-6 and TRBJ2-1, reads GAGVSQSPRYKVTKRGQDVALRCDPISGHVSLYWYRQALGQGPEFLTYFNYEAQQDKSGLPNDRFSAERPEGSISTLTIQRTEQRDSAMYRCASSLGHVEQFFGPGTRLTVL.

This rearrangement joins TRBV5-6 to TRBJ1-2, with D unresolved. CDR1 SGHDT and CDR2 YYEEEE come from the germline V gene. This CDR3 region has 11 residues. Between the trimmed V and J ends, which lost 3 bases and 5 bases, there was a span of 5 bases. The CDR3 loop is CASSSQYGYTF. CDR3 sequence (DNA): TGTGCCAGCAGCTCGCAGTATGGCTACACCTTC.

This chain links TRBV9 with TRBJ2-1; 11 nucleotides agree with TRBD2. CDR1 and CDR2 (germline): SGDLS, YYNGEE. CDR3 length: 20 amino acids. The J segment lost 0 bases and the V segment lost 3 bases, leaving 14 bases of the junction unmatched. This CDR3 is CASSGAGTSGRVSSYNEQFF. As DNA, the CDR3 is TGTGCCAGCAGCGGCGCCGGGACTAGCGGACGCGTAAGCTCCTACAATGAGCAGTTCTTC.

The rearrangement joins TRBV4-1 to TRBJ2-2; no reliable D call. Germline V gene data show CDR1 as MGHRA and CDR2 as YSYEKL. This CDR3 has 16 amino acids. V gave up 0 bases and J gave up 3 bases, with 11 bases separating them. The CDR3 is CASSQDRSSDTGELFF. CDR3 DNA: TGCGCCAGCAGCCAAGATCGAAGCTCGGACACCGGGGAGCTGTTTTTT.

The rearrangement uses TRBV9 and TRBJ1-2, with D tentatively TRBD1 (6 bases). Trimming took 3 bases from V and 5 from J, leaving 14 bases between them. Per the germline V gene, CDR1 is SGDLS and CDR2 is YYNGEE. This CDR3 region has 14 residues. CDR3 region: CASSERGGGYGYTF. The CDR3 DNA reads TGTGCCAGCAGCGAACGAGGGGGAGGGTATGGCTACACCTTC.

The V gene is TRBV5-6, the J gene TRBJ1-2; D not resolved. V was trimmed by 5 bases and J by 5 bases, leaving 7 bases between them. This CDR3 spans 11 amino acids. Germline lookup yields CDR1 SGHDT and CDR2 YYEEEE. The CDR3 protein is CASRGPYGYTF. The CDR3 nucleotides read TGTGCCAGCAGGGGCCCTTATGGCTACACCTTC.

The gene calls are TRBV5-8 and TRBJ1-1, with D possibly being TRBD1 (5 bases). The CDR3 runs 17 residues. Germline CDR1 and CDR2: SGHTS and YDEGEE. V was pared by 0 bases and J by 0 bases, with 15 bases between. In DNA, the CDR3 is TGTGCCAGCAGCTTGGCCTTTCCAGGGCGGATGAACACTGAAGCTTTCTTT. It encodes CASSLAFPGRMNTEAFF. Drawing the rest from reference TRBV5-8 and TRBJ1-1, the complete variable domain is EAGVTQSPTHLIKTRGQQATLRCSPISGHTSVYWYQQALGLGLQFLLWYDEGEERNRGNFPPRFSGRQFPNYSSELNVNALELEDSALYLCASSLAFPGRMNTEAFFGQGTRLTVV.

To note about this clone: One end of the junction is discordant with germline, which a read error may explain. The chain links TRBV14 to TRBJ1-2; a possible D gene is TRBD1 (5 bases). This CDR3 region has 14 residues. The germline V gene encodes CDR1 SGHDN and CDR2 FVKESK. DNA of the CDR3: TGTGCCAGCAGCCAGACTAAGGAGGGACGCGTAAAAGACTTC. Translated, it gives CASSQTKEGRVKDF.

The CDR3 bases are TGTGCCAGCAGCTTGGGTGGGGCTCACTACGAGCAGTACTTC. This translates into CASSLGGAHYEQYF. The chain joins TRBV7-2 to TRBJ2-7; the D gene is possibly TRBD1 (5 bases). V was clipped by 3 bases and J by 3 bases, with 12 bases between them. Germline-derived CDR1 and CDR2 are SGHTA and FQGNSA. The CDR3 is 14 amino acids.

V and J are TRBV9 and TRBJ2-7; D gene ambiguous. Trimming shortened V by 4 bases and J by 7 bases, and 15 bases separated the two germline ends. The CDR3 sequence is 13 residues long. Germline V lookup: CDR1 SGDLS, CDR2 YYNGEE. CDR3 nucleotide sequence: TGTGCCAGCAGCTGGAGTGTTCGGTCGGAGCAGTACTTC. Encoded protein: CASSWSVRSEQYF.

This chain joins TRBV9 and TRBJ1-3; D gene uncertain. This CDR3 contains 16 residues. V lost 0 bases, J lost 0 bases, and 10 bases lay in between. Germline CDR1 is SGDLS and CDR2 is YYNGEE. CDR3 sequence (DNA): TGTGCCAGCAGCGTAGAGAGTAGATACTCTGGAAACACCATATATTTT. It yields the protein CASSVESRYSGNTIYF.

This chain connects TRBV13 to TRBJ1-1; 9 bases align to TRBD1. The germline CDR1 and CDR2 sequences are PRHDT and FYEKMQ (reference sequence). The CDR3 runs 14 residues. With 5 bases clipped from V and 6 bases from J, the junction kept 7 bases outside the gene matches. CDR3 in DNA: TGTGCCAGCAGCATTGACAGGGGGGGAGCTGAAGCTTTCTTT. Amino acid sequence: CASSIDRGGAEAFF.

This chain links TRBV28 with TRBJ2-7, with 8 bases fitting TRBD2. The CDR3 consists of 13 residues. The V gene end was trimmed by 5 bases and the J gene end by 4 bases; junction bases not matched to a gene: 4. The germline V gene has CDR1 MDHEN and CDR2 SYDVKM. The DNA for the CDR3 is TGTGCCAGCAGTCGAAGCGGGAGTTACGAGCAGTACTTC. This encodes CASSRSGSYEQYF.

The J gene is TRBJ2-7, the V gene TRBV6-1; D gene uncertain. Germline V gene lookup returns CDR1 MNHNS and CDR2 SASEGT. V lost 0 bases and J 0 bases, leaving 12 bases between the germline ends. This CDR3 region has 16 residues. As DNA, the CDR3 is TGTGCCAGCAGTGAAGCGCAGGTACAGAGCTCCTACGAGCAGTACTTC. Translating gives CASSEAQVQSSYEQYF.

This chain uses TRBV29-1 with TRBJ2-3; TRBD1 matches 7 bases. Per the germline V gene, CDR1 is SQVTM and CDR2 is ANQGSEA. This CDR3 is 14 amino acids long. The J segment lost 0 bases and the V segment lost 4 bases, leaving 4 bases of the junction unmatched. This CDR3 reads CSVGGTASTDTQYF. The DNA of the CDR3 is TGCAGCGTTGGGGGGACAGCCAGCACAGATACGCAGTATTTT.

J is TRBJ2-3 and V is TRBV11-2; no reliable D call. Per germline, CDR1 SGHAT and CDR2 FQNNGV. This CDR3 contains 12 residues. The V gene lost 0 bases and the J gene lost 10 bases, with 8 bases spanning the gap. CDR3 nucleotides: TGTGCCAGCAGCTTAGAGTCATTAGCGCAGTATTTT. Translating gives CASSLESLAQYF.

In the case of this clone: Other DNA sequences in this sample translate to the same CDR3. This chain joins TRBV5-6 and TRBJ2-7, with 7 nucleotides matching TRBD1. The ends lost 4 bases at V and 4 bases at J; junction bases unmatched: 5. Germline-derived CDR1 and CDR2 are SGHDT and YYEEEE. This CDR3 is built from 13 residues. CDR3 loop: CASSPGTAYEQYF. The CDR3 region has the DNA TGTGCCAGCAGCCCGGGGACAGCTTACGAGCAGTACTTC.

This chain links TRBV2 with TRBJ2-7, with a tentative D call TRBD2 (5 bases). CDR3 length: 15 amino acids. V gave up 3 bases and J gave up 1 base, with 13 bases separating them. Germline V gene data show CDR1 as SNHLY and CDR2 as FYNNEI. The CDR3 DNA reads TGTGCCAGCAGTGACCGGGGATCCCTATCCTACGAGCAGTACTTC. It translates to CASSDRGSLSYEQYF.

CDR3 loop: CASSLAHGTNEKLFF. The DNA of the CDR3 is TGCGCCAGCAGCTTGGCCCACGGGACTAATGAAAAACTGTTTTTT. The genes are TRBV5-1 and TRBJ1-4, with unresolved D. V lost 0 bases and J lost 2, with 8 bases in between. Germline values: CDR1 SGHRS, CDR2 YFSETQ. The CDR3 has 15 amino acids.